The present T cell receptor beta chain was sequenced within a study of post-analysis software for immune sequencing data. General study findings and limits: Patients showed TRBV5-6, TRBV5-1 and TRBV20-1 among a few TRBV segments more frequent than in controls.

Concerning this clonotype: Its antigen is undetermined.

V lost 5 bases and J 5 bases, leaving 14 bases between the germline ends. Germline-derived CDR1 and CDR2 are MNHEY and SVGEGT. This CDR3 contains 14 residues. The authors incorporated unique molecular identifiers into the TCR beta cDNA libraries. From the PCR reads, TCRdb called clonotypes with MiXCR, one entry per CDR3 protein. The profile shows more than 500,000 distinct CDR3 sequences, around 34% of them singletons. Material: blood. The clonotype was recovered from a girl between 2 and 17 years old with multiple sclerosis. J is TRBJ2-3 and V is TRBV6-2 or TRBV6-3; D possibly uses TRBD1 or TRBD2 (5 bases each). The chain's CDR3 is CASSRRTGGDTQYF. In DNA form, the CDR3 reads TGTGCCAGCAGTCGACGGACTGGGGGAGATACGCAGTATTTT.